Listed below are T cell receptor beta chains from one sample, sequenced in a study of T cell repertoires in cytomegalovirus infection. TCRdb analysed the reads with MiXCR anew, one entry per CDR3 protein. The repertoire has roughly 300,000 distinct CDR3 sequences, approximately 9.5% of them found once; the top ten carry approximately 4.7%. Sequenced sample: PBMCs. These receptors all stem from a human donor in good health (CMV status not recorded). Some clones in this sample may be carry-over from other donors' samples. The CDR3 runs from the conserved cysteine through the conserved F or W. Fields, in order: V gene, J gene, clone size, D gene, CDR3 protein, CDR3 DNA. A D gene is named only where the DNA matches it firmly. The size field is filled for only some rows; it gives once, few, many or a size class.

TRBV2,TRBJ2-7,few,.,CASSARGLSYEQYF,TGTGCCAGCAGTGCCCGGGGCCTCTCCTACGAGCAGTACTTC
TRBV7-2,TRBJ2-1,few,TRBD2,CASSKRTSVYNEQFF,TGTGCCAGCAGCAAACGGACTAGCGTCTACAATGAGCAGTTCTTC
TRBV27,TRBJ2-3,many,.,CASSSQVGRNTQYF,TGTGCCAGCAGTTCCCAGGTGGGGAGGAATACGCAGTATTTT
TRBV7-2,TRBJ2-7,many,.,CASSRDRRTYEQYF,TGTGCCAGCAGCAGAGACAGGCGAACCTACGAGCAGTACTTC
TRBV7-2,TRBJ2-7,many,.,CASRRTGLSEQYF,TGTGCCAGCAGAAGAACAGGGTTATCCGAGCAGTACTTC
TRBV14,TRBJ2-1,many,.,CASSRGRDEQFF,TGTGCCAGCAGCCGAGGGAGAGATGAGCAGTTCTTC
TRBV19,TRBJ1-5,few,.,CASSIRENQPQHF,TGTGCCAGTAGTATCAGGGAAAATCAGCCCCAGCATTTT
TRBV5-6,TRBJ2-2,many,.,CASSFDTGELFF,TGTGCCAGCAGCTTTGACACCGGGGAGCTGTTTTTT
TRBV10-2,TRBJ1-5,few,TRBD1,CASRKGQGAQPQHF,TGCGCCAGCAGAAAAGGACAGGGGGCACAGCCCCAGCATTTT
TRBV7-2,TRBJ2-3,once,.,CASSLGSTPDTQYF,TGTGCCAGCAGCTTAGGGAGTACACCAGATACGCAGTATTTT
TRBV29-1,TRBJ2-5,.,.,CSVSRGAETQYF,TGCAGCGTTTCCCGGGGAGCGGAGACCCAGTACTTC
TRBV6-2/TRBV6-3,TRBJ2-7,many,TRBD2,CASSRLAGTGYEQYF,TGTGCCAGCAGTCGACTAGCGGGGACCGGCTACGAGCAGTACTTC
TRBV4-2,TRBJ1-5,few,TRBD1,CATPTEQGDQPQHF,TGTGCCACTCCGACGGAACAGGGGGATCAGCCCCAGCATTTT
TRBV10-3,TRBJ1-1,few,.,CAISEDGRETEAFF,TGTGCCATCAGTGAGGACGGGCGTGAGACTGAAGCTTTCTTT
TRBV10-3,TRBJ1-2,many,TRBD1,CAIKGTDYGYTF,TGTGCCATCAAGGGGACAGACTATGGCTACACCTTC
TRBV5-5,TRBJ2-7,.,.,CASSWAPHEQYF,TGTGCCAGCAGCTGGGCCCCCCACGAGCAGTACTTC
TRBV7-2,TRBJ2-2,many,.,CASSFYAGPNTGELFF,TGTGCCAGCAGCTTCTACGCGGGGCCGAACACCGGGGAGCTGTTTTTT
TRBV7-2,TRBJ2-2,many,TRBD2,CASSLANSGRAFGELFF,TGTGCCAGCAGCTTAGCGAATAGCGGGAGGGCCTTCGGGGAGCTGTTTTTT
TRBV4-3,TRBJ1-3,many,.,CASSQGHGNTIYF,TGCGCCAGCAGCCAAGGACACGGGAACACCATATATTTT
TRBV5-6,TRBJ1-3,few,.,CASSRRGISLSGNTIYF,TGTGCCAGCAGCCGGCGGGGGATCTCCTTATCTGGAAACACCATATATTTT
TRBV4-3,TRBJ2-7,.,TRBD2,CASSLGTGGREEQYF,TGCGCCAGCAGCCTAGGGACGGGGGGACGGGAAGAGCAGTACTTC
TRBV27,TRBJ1-2,few,TRBD1,CASSSNQGDGYTF,TGTGCCAGCAGTTCAAACCAGGGGGATGGCTACACCTTC
TRBV12-3/TRBV12-4,TRBJ2-1,.,TRBD2,CASTWGGDEQFF,TGTGCCAGCACCTGGGGAGGGGATGAGCAGTTCTTC
TRBV25-1,TRBJ1-6,.,.,CASSEQNSPLHF,TGTGCCAGCAGTGAGCAAAATTCACCCCTCCACTTT
TRBV7-2,TRBJ2-5,many,.,CASSLAGEKRETQYF,TGTGCCAGCAGCTTAGCGGGCGAAAAGAGGGAGACCCAGTACTTC
TRBV7-9,TRBJ2-7,.,TRBD1,CASSLEGQAKHYEQYF,TGTGCCAGCAGCTTGGAGGGACAGGCGAAACACTACGAGCAGTACTTC
TRBV7-2,TRBJ2-5,many,.,CASSTLGEGGETQYF,TGTGCCAGCAGCACTCTAGGGGAAGGGGGAGAGACCCAGTACTTC
TRBV7-2,TRBJ2-1,few,TRBD2,CASSPFGGGNEQFF,TGTGCCAGCAGCCCCTTTGGGGGGGGCAATGAGCAGTTCTTC
TRBV20-1,TRBJ2-7,few,.,CSAQTGTYEQYF,TGCAGTGCCCAGACAGGCACCTACGAGCAGTACTTC
TRBV28,TRBJ2-3,many,.,CASSPLPDQTDTQYF,TGTGCCAGCAGCCCACTTCCGGATCAAACAGATACGCAGTATTTT
TRBV7-2,TRBJ2-3,.,TRBD1,CASSTASRDRQYF,TGTGCCAGCAGCACCGCCTCCCGGGACAGGCAGTATTTT
TRBV7-8,TRBJ2-7,.,.,CASSSPGWTFNAYEQYF,TGTGCCAGCAGCTCACCGGGATGGACTTTTAACGCCTACGAGCAGTACTTC
TRBV7-2,TRBJ2-3,many,TRBD2,CASSLASGRVTDTQYF,TGTGCCAGCAGCTTAGCTAGCGGGAGAGTCACAGATACGCAGTATTTT
TRBV29-1,TRBJ2-7,.,TRBD2,CSVAGRGDEQYF,TGCAGCGTTGCAGGGAGGGGCGACGAGCAGTACTTC
TRBV7-8,TRBJ2-7,many,.,CASSLAGSTIGNEQYF,TGTGCCAGCAGCCTCGCGGGAAGCACGATAGGTAACGAGCAGTACTTC
TRBV28,TRBJ2-1,many,TRBD2,CASRILAGGNEQFF,TGTGCCAGCAGAATCCTAGCGGGAGGCAATGAGCAGTTCTTC
TRBV2,TRBJ2-1,many,TRBD2,CASSFRSGSGQWQFF,TGTGCCAGCAGTTTTCGTAGCGGGAGCGGGCAATGGCAGTTCTTC
TRBV19,TRBJ2-7,.,.,CASSISDKSSYEQYF,TGTGCCAGTAGTATATCTGACAAAAGCTCCTACGAGCAGTACTTC